These 6 T cell receptor beta chains were sequenced from one sample in a study of blood T cell repertoires in COVID-19 (TCRdb year 2020). To prepare the library, the immunoSEQ multiplex PCR assay was applied. TCRdb retrieved this table from immuneACCESS and kept in-frame rearrangements only. Not all clones are present; in checked studies, unresolved V genes account for under half, and no reason is known for the remainder. The sample profile shows a few hundred thousand clones; around 85% of them were found once. Approximately 3.7% of the sample belongs to the ten largest clones. Sequenced material: peripheral blood. These receptors all come from a woman in her late teens or twenties with acute or convalescent COVID-19.

This chain uses TRBV7-9 with TRBJ2-1; 10 bases fit TRBD2. The CDR3 is made up of 17 amino acids. Per the germline V gene, CDR1 is SEHNR and CDR2 is FQNEAQ (reference sequence). V shed 1 base, J shed 7 bases, and the junction held 10 bases outside the gene matches. The CDR3 sequence: CASSLEAGGFAKNEQFF. The CDR3 bases are TGTGCCAGCAGCTTAGAAGCGGGAGGGTTTGCGAAAAATGAGCAGTTCTTC.

The V call is TRBV6-5, the J call TRBJ1-5, with TRBD1 as a possible D gene (6 bases). V was cut by 6 bases and J by 4 bases, with 10 bases left in between. The CDR3 totals 13 residues. Germline V gives CDR1 MNHEY, CDR2 SVGAGI. For the CDR3, the DNA is TGTGCCAGCAGGTCAGGGGAGAATCAGCCCCAGCATTTT. Protein: CASRSGENQPQHF.

The rearrangement joins TRBV5-1 to TRBJ1-1, with a tentative D call TRBD1 (5 bases). V lost 1 base to trimming and J lost 0 bases, with 10 bases between them. Germline V gene data show CDR1 as SGHRS and CDR2 as YFSETQ. The CDR3 runs to 15 residues. DNA of the CDR3: TGCGCCAGCAGCTTGCAGGGAACTTTGAACACTGAAGCTTTCTTT. It translates to CASSLQGTLNTEAFF.

In this sample, this clone turned up once. The chain has TRBV10-3 and TRBJ2-1; 13 bases match TRBD2. The germline gives CDR1 ENHRY, CDR2 SYGVKD. The CDR3 totals 13 residues. V shed 10 bases, J shed 8 bases, and the junction held 5 bases outside the gene matches. The CDR3 region has the DNA TGTGCCAGCGGACTAGCGGGAGAGGATGAGCAGTTCTTC. It translates to CASGLAGEDEQFF.

This clone has only a few counts. The V call is TRBV10-3, the J call TRBJ2-1; D perhaps matches TRBD2 (5 bases). CDR3 length: 20 amino acids. The V end was cut by 0 bases, the J end by 7 bases, with 28 bases between. Germline CDR1 is ENHRY and CDR2 is SYGVKD. The CDR3 coding sequence is TGTGCCATCAGTGAGTCGATTTTTGCCGAGAGGCGGGCAAGGATGAATGAGCAGTTCTTC. Amino acid sequence: CAISESIFAERRARMNEQFF.

CDR3 sequence reads: CASSLGGTTQETQYF. CDR3 bases: TGTGCCAGCAGCTTAGGAGGGACTACACAAGAGACCCAGTACTTC. V is TRBV11-3 and J is TRBJ2-5; 7 nucleotides match TRBD2. The trim removed 1 base at V and 2 bases at J, leaving 4 bases unmatched. Germline values: CDR1 SGHNT, CDR2 YENEEA. This CDR3 has 15 residues. Combining the CDR3 with reference TRBV11-3 and TRBJ2-5 gives the whole variable domain EAGVVQSPRYKIIEKKQPVAFWCNPISGHNTLYWYLQNLGQGPELLIRYENEEAVDDSQLPKDRFSAERLKGVDSTLKIQPAELGDSAVYLCASSLGGTTQETQYFGPGTRLLVL.